The present entry profiles one TCR beta chain with its context. Its matching antigen is unknown. This specimen belongs to a study of cytomegalovirus exposure and HLA in healthy donors. Study-level points and caveats: Available immune exposure information covered CMV serostatus only. A few CMV-associated chains were confirmed in vitro to be specific for CMV antigens.

PCR employed 60 Vbeta and 13 Jbeta primers. Clones were read by immunoSEQ multiplex PCR, and TCRdb kept only the in-frame ones, dropping some. The sample has around 170,000 clones, roughly 75% seen once. This TCR derives from a woman between 25 and 40 years old in good health and CMV-seronegative. Sequenced material: PBMCs.

The CDR3: CASSLTGAGGYTF. For the CDR3, the DNA is TGCGCCAGCAGCCTTACAGGGGCTGGGGGCTACACCTTC. The chain has TRBV4-3 and TRBJ1-2; 7 nucleotides agree with TRBD1. The CDR3 totals 13 residues. In germline, CDR1 is LGHNA, CDR2 YSLEER. J was trimmed by 8 bases and V by 4 bases; bases with no gene match: 7.